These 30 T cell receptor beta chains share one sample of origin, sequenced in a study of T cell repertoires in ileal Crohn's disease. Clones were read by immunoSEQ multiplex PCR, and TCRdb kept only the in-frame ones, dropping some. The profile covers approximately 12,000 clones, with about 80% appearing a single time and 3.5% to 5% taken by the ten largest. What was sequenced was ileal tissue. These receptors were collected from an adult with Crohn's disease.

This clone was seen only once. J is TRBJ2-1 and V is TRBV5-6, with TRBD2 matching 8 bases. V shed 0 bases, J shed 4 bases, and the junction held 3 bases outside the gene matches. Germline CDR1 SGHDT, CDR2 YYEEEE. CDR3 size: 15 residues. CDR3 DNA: TGTGCCAGCAGCTTGGCTAGCGGGCATTACAATGAGCAGTTCTTC. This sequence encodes CASSLASGHYNEQFF. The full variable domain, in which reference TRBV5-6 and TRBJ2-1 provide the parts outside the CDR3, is DAGVTQSPTHLIKTRGQQVTLRCSPKSGHDTVSWYQQALGQGPQFIFQYYEEEERQRGNFPDRFSGHQFPNYSSELNVNALLLGDSALYLCASSLASGHYNEQFFGPGTRLTVL.

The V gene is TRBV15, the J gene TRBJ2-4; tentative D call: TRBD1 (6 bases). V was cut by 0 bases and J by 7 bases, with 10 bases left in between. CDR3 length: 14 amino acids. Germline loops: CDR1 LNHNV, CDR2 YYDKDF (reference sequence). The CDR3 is CATSRERGFNIQYF. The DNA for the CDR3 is TGTGCCACCAGCAGAGAAAGGGGGTTTAACATTCAGTACTTC.

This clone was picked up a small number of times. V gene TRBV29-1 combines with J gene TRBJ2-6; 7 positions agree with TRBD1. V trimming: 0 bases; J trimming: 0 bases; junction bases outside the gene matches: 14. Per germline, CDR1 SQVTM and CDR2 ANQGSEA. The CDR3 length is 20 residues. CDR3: CSVEDPDRDRINSGANVLTF. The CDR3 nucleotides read TGCAGCGTTGAAGATCCTGACCGGGACAGAATAAACTCTGGGGCCAACGTCCTGACTTTC.

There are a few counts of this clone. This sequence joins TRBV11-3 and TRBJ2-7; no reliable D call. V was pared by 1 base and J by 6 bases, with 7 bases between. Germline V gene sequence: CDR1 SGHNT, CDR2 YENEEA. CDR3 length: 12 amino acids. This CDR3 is CASSLVTGEQYF. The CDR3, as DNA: TGTGCCAGCAGCTTAGTAACGGGCGAGCAGTACTTC.

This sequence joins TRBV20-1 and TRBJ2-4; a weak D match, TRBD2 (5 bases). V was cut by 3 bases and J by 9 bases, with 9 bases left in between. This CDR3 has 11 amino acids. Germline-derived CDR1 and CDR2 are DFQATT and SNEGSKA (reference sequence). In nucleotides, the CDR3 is TGCAGTGCTAGTTACCGGGGCATTCAGTACTTC. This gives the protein CSASYRGIQYF.

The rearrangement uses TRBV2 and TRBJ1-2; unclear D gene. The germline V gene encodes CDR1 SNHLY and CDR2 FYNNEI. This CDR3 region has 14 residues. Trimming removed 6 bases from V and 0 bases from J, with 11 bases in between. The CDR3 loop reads CASRKTSSNYGYTF. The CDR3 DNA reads TGTGCCAGCAGGAAGACATCCTCTAACTATGGCTACACCTTC. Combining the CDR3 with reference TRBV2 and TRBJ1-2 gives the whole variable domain EPEVTQTPSHQVTQMGQEVILRCVPISNHLYFYWYRQILGQKVEFLVSFYNNEISEKSEIFDDQFSVERPDGSNFTLKIRSTKLEDSAMYFCASRKTSSNYGYTFGSGTRLTVV.

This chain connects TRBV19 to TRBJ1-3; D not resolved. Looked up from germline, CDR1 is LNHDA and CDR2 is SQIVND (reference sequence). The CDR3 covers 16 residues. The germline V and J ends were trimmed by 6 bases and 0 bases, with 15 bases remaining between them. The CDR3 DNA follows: TGTGCCAGTAGAGACGACGGCGGGTACTCTGGAAACACCATATATTTT. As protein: CASRDDGGYSGNTIYF. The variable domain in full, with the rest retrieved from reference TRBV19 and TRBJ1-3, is DGGITQSPKYLFRKEGQNVTLSCEQNLNHDAMYWYRQDPGQGLRLIYYSQIVNDFQKGDIAEGYSVSREKKESFPLTVTSAQKNPTAFYLCASRDDGGYSGNTIYFGEGSWLTVV.

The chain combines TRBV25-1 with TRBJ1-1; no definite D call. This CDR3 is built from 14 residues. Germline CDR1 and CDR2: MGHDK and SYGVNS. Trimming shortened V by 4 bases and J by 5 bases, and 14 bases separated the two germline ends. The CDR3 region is CASSAGGYRTEAFF. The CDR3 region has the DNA TGTGCCAGCAGTGCGGGTGGCTACCGGACTGAAGCTTTCTTT.

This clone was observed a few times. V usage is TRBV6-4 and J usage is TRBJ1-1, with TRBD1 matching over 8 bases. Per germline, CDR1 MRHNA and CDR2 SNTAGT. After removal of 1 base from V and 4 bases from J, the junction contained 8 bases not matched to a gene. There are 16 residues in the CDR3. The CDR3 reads CASSDWSGGEGTEAFF. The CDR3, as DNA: TGTGCCAGCAGTGACTGGTCAGGGGGCGAGGGCACTGAAGCTTTCTTT.

The chain's CDR3 is CASSTRTSDPYEQYF. The CDR3, as DNA: TGTGCCAGCAGTACCCGGACATCTGACCCCTACGAGCAGTACTTC. The rearrangement uses TRBV25-1 and TRBJ2-7; perhaps TRBD1 as D (5 bases). Germline CDR1 reads MGHDK; CDR2 reads SYGVNS. Trimming shortened V by 5 bases and J by 2 bases, and 16 bases separated the two germline ends. The CDR3 is 15 residues long.

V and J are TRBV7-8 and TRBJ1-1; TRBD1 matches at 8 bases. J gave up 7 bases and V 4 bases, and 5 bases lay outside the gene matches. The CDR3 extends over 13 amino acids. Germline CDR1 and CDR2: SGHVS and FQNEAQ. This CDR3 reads CASSSRTGSEAFF. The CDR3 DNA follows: TGTGCCAGCAGCTCCCGGACAGGGAGTGAAGCTTTCTTT.

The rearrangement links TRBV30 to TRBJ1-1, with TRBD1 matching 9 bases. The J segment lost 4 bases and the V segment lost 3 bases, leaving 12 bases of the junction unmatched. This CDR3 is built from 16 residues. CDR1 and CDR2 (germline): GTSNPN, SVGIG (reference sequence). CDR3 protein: CAWRTRTGVRITEAFF. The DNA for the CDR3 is TGTGCCTGGAGAACCCGGACAGGGGTGAGGATCACTGAAGCTTTCTTT.

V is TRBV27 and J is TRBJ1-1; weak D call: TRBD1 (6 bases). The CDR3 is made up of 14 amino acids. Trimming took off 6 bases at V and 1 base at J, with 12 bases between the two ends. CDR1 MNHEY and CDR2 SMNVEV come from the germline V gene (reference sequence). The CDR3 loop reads CASRRTEPNTEAFF. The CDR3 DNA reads TGTGCCAGCAGACGGACAGAGCCGAACACTGAAGCTTTCTTT.

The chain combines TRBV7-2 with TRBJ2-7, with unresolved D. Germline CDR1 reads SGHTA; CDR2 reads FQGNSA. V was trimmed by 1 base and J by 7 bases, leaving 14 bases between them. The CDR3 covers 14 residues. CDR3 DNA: TGTGCCAGCAGCTTAGTACATGGCCCCTGGGAGCAGTACTTC. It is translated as CASSLVHGPWEQYF.

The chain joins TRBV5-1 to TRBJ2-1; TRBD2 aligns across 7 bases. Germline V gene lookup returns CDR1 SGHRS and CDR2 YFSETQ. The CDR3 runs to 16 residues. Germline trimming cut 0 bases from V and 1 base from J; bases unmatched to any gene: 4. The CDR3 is CASSLDRGGSYNEQFF. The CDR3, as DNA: TGCGCCAGCAGCTTGGATCGCGGGGGTTCCTACAATGAGCAGTTCTTC. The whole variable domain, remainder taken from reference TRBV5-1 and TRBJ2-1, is KAGVTQTPRYLIKTRGQQVTLSCSPISGHRSVSWYQQTPGQGLQFLFEYFSETQRNKGNFPGRFSGRQFSNSRSEMNVSTLELGDSALYLCASSLDRGGSYNEQFFGPGTRLTVL.

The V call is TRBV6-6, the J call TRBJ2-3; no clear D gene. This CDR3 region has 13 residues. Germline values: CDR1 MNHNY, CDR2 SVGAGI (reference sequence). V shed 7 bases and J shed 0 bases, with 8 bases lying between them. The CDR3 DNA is TGTGCCAGCAACCCAACTAGCACAGATACGCAGTATTTT. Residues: CASNPTSTDTQYF.

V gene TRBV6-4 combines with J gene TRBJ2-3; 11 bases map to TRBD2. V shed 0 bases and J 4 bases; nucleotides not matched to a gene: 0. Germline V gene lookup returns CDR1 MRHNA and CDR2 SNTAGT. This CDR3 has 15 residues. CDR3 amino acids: CASSDSSGGADTQYF. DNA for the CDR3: TGTGCCAGCAGTGACTCTAGCGGGGGGGCAGATACGCAGTATTTT.

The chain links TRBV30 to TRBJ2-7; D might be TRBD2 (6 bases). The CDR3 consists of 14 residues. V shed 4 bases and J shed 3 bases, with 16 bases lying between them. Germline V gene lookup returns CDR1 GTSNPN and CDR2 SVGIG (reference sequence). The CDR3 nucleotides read TGTGCCTGGACCCGCGGCCTGGGACTCTACGAGCAGTACTTC. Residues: CAWTRGLGLYEQYF.

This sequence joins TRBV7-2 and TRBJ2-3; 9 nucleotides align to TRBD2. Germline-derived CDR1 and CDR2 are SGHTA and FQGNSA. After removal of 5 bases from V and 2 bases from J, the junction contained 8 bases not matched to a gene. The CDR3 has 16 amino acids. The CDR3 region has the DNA TGTGCCAGCAGCCCCGGGACTAGCTTTTACACAGATACGCAGTATTTT. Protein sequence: CASSPGTSFYTDTQYF.

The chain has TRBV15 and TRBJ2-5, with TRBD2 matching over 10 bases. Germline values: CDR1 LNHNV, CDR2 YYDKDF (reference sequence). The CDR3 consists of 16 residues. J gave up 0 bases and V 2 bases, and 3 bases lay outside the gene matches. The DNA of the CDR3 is TGTGCCACCAGCAGACAGCGGGGGGGGTACCAAGAGACCCAGTACTTC. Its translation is CATSRQRGGYQETQYF.

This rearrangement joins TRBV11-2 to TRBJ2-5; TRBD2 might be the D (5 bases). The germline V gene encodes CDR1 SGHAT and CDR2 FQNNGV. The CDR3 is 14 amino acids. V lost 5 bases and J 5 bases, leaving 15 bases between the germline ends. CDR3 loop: CASSLRSGLETQYF. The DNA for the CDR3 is TGTGCCAGCAGCCTTCGGTCGGGGTTGGAGACCCAGTACTTC.

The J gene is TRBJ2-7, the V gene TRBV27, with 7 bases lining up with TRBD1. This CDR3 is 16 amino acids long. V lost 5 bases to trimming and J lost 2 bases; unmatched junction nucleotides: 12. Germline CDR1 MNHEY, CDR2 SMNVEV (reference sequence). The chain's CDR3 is CASSTSRQGRAYEQYF. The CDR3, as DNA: TGTGCCAGCAGTACATCCCGACAGGGCCGCGCCTACGAGCAGTACTTC.

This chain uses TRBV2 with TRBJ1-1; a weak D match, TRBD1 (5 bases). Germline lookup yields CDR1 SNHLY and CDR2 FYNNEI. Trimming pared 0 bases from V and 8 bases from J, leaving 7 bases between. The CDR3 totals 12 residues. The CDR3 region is CASSEAGAEAFF. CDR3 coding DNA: TGTGCCAGCAGTGAAGCAGGGGCAGAAGCTTTCTTT.

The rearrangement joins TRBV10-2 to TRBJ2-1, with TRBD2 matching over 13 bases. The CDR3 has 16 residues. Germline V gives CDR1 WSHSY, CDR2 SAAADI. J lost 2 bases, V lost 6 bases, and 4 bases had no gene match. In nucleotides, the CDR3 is TGCGCCAGCAGGCCCACTAGCGGGAGGGCCTACAATGAGCAGTTCTTC. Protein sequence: CASRPTSGRAYNEQFF.

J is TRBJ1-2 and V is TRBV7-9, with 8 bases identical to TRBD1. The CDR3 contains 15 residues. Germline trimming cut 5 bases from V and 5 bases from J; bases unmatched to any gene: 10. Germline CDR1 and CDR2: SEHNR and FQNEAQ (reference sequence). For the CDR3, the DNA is TGTGCCAGCAGCCACATATCAGACAGGGGATATGGCTACACCTTC. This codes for CASSHISDRGYGYTF.

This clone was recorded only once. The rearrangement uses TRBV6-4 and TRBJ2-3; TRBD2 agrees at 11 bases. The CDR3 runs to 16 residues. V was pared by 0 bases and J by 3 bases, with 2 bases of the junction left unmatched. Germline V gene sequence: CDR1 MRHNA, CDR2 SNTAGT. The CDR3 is CASSDSASGGTDTQYF. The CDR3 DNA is TGTGCCAGCAGTGACTCGGCTAGCGGGGGGACAGATACGCAGTATTTT.

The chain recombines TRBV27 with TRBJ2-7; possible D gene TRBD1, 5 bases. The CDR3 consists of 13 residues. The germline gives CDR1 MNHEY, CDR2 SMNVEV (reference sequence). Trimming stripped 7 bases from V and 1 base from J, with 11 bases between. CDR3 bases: TGTGCCAGCAAACGGCAGGGTTCCTACGAGCAGTACTTC. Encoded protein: CASKRQGSYEQYF.

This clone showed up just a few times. The CDR3 region is CASSLRGTQYF. Here the CDR3 DNA reads TGTGCCAGCAGTCTTCGGGGGACCCAGTACTTC. The gene calls are TRBV27 and TRBJ2-5, with D possibly TRBD2 on 5 matching bases. The CDR3 runs 11 residues. V gave up 5 bases and J gave up 7 bases, with 8 bases separating them. Germline V gene data show CDR1 as MNHEY and CDR2 as SMNVEV (reference sequence).

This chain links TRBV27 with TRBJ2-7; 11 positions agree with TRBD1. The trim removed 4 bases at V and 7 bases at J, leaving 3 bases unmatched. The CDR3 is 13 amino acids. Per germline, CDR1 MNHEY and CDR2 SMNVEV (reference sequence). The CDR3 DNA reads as TGTGCCAGCAGTTGGGACAGGGGGTTTGAGCAGTACTTC. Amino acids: CASSWDRGFEQYF.

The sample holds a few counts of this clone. The DNA for the CDR3 is TGTGCCAGCAGCTTAGGGACCTCCGGGGCCGGGGAGCTGTTTTTT. Translation: CASSLGTSGAGELFF. The chain combines TRBV7-6 with TRBJ2-2; possible D gene TRBD2, 5 bases. The V and J ends lost 1 base and 6 bases respectively, with 12 bases between them. Germline CDR1 reads SGHVS; CDR2 reads FNYEAQ. The CDR3 covers 15 residues.